This T cell receptor beta chain was identified during a study of T cells in Graves' hyperthyroidism and ophthalmopathy (dated by TCRdb to about 2019). Study-level background: Peripheral blood samples were taken at the time of initial diagnosis, prior to any treatment. Prospective prediction of ophthalmopathy was tested in an independent validation cohort consisting of 18 hyperthyroidism patients and more than 15 patients who later progressed to ophthalmopathy. The roughly 100 discovery patients were randomly divided into training and test sets at a 7:3 ratio. In about 6 Graves' hyperthyroidism patients, the study also compared T-cell repertoires from thyroid tissue with T-cell repertoires from blood. TCR Vbeta CDR3 sequencing of 120 to 150 peripheral blood samples (approximately 44 ophthalmopathy, under 80 hyperthyroidism and approximately 17 progressor patients) is reported in the paper. To identify TCR V-J signatures that set the groups apart, the researchers used a discovery cohort of 95 to 100 patients, made up of 43 with Graves' ophthalmopathy and about 60 with stable Graves' hyperthyroidism. After blood sampling, hyperthyroidism patients were treated with methimazole at a starting dose of 30 mg daily, and ophthalmopathy patients were treated with high-dose intravenous methylprednisolone.

The TCR beta CDR3 regions were amplified from the RNA transcripts. A first-round RT-PCR of the TCR CDR3 used the HTBI primer set with the Qiagen OneStep RT-PCR kit. Libraries were constructed in a second round of multiplex PCR, after which size selection and purification were carried out. Paired-end sequencing of the libraries was performed with 100 bp reads on an Illumina HiSeq2000. Regarding the original processing steps: SOAPnuke was used to process the raw data, with reads discarded if the reads contained adapters or uncalled bases, had a mean Phred below 15, or lacked an exact constant-primer or identifier match. High-quality paired reads were merged with COPE v1.2.5, and unique nucleotide sequences were defined as clonotypes. Clonotypes were aligned to IMGT TRBV, TRBD and TRBJ reference segments using MiTCR v1.1. Only V-J combinations with frequency above 0.0001, covering 99% to 99.2% of repertoires, were analysed. A TCS score was defined as the ratio between F50 (clonal expansion) and ExV (chaos), using BLOSUM62-based TCRdist between CDR3 peptides within each V-J. Welch's t-statistics and random forest reduced around 520 V-J features to 13, which were used in a naive Bayes classifier (R e1071). The public reads were reprocessed in TCRdb via fastp at Q25 and MiXCR, keeping in-frame beta chains. Here each entry gathers all rows of one CDR3 protein and keeps the most common genes and DNA. What appears here as the V and J calls and clone size reflects TCRdb's work, not the paper's. Recorded for this sample are about 640,000 distinct CDR3 sequences; around 21% of them occurred a single time. The ten top clones hold over 30% of the sample.

This clonotype was detected only a few times. The antigen this receptor binds is unknown. Base-call qualities are not available, and no considerably larger clone is one nucleotide away. Moderately to severely active disease, a Clinical Activity Score of at least 3, a NOSPECS grade of at least 4, and a duration under 3 months were present in ophthalmopathy patients. Patients with uncontrolled infections, other autoimmune diseases, pregnancy or lactation were excluded. Diagnoses were established on the basis of clinical symptoms, serum thyroxine and TRAb, thyroid ultrasound, and orbital computed tomography. PBMCs were isolated from about 10 ml of fresh peripheral blood by Ficoll-Paque density gradient centrifugation. Total RNA was extracted using Trizol reagent, and RNA quality was assessed on an Agilent 2100 Bioanalyzer. Findings and caveats that apply to the study as a whole: A 13 V-J signature model separated ophthalmopathy from stable hyperthyroidism, with around 88% sensitivity and roughly 84% specificity in cross-validation and 80%/75% in testing. In validation, the model predicted progression to ophthalmopathy a median of about 6.8 months before onset, with about 64% sensitivity and 72.22% specificity. Most expanded thyroid clonotypes (frequency above 0.001) were also detected in blood, a finding suggesting that blood repertoires may reflect thyroid immune responses. No statistical method was used to set the sample size in advance, and investigators knew the group allocation.

V and J are truncated by 0 bases and 12 bases respectively, leaving an intervening sequence of 24 bases. Reading the germline V gene gives CDR1 MGHRA and CDR2 YSYEKL. Its CDR3 holds 17 amino acids, cysteine through phenylalanine. The CDR3 DNA has 51 bases and is translated from base 1. In this chain, TRBV4-1 is recombined with TRBJ2-1; tentative D gene TRBD2, with 5 bases matching. The sequence came from a man in his thirties or forties with Graves' ophthalmopathy. Specimen: blood. The CDR3 here reads CASSQDEIRVLAFAQFF. Here is the DNA: TGCGCCAGCAGCCAAGATGAGATTAGAGTGCTAGCATTTGCGCAGTTCTTC.